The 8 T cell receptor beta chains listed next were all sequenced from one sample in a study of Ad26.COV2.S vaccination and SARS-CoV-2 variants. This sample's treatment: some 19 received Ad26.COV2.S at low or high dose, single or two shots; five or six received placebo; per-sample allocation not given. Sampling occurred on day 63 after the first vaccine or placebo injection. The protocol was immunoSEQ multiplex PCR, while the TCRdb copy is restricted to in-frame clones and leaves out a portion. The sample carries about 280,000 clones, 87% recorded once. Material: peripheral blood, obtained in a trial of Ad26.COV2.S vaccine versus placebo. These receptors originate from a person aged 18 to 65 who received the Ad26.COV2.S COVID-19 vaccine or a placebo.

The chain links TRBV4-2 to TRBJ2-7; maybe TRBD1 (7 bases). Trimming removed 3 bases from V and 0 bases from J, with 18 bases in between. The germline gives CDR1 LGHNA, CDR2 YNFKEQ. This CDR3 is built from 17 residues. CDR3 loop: CASSHGGQTASSYEQYF. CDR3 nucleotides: TGTGCCAGCAGCCACGGGGGACAGACGGCAAGCTCCTACGAGCAGTACTTC.

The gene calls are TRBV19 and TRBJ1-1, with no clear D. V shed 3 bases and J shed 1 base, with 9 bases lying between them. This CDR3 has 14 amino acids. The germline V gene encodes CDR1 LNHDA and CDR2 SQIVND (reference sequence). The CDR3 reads CASSIGAGNTEAFF. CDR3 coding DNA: TGTGCCAGTAGTATCGGTGCGGGGAACACTGAAGCTTTCTTT.

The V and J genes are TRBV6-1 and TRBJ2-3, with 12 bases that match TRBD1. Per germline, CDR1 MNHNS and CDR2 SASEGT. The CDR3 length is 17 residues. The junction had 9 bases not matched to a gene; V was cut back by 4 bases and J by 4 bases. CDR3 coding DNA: TGTGCCAGCAGTGTTTGGAGGGACAGGGGGCGACCAGATACGCAGTATTTT. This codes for CASSVWRDRGRPDTQYF.

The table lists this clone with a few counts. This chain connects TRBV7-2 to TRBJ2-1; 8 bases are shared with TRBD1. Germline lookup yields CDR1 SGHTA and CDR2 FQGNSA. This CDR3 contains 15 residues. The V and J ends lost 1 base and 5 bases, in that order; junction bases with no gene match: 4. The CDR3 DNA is TGTGCCAGCAGCTTAGGGGGACAGGTAGACAATGAGCAGTTCTTC. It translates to CASSLGGQVDNEQFF.

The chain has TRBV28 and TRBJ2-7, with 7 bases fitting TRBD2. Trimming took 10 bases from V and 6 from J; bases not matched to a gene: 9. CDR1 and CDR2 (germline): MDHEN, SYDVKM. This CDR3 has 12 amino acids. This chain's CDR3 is CATQGWGGEQYF. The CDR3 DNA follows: TGTGCCACCCAGGGTTGGGGGGGCGAGCAGTACTTC.

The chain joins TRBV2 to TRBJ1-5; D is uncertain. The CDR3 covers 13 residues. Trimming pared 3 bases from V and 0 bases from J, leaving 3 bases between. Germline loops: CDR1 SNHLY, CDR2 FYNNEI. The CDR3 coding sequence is TGTGCCAGCAGTGACCGTAGCAATCAGCCCCAGCATTTT. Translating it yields CASSDRSNQPQHF.

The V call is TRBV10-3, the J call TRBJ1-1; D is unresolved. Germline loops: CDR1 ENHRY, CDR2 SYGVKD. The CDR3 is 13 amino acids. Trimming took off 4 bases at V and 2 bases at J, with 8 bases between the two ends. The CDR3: CAISGQGNTEAFF. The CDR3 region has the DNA TGTGCCATCAGTGGACAAGGAAACACTGAAGCTTTCTTT.

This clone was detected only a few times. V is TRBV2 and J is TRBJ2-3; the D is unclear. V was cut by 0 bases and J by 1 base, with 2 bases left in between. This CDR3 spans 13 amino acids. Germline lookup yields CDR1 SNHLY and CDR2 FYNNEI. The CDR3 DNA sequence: TGTGCCAGCAGTGAAGCGGGCACAGATACGCAGTATTTT. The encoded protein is CASSEAGTDTQYF.